Presented here are 22 T cell receptor beta chains from one specimen sequenced in a study of blood T cell repertoires in COVID-19. Sequencing was performed with immunoSEQ multiplex PCR; in TCRdb, only in-frame clones are kept and a portion is missing. The profile shows about 360,000 clones, 70% to 90% of them singletons. The specimen was peripheral blood. The receptors were gathered from a human donor in a cohort sampled during active COVID-19.

V gene TRBV4-2 combines with J gene TRBJ1-2, with D perhaps matching TRBD1 (6 bases). The CDR3 spans 14 residues. Germline values: CDR1 LGHNA, CDR2 YNFKEQ. V shed 4 bases and J shed 7 bases, with 16 bases lying between them. This CDR3 reads CASSPSTGRGGYTF. The CDR3 bases are TGTGCCAGCAGCCCCTCTACAGGGAGAGGTGGCTACACCTTC.

This rearrangement joins TRBV5-1 to TRBJ2-3, with D perhaps matching TRBD2 (5 bases). The germline CDR1 and CDR2 sequences are SGHRS and YFSETQ. Trimming removed 6 bases at V and 2 bases at J, with 19 bases between. The CDR3 extends over 16 amino acids. This CDR3 reads CASTQRYDSNTDTQYF. In nucleotides, the CDR3 is TGCGCCAGCACCCAGCGGTACGACTCTAACACAGATACGCAGTATTTT.

The chain couples TRBV6-6 to TRBJ2-3, with 7 bases fitting TRBD2. This CDR3 is built from 18 residues. The germline V gene encodes CDR1 MNHNY and CDR2 SVGAGI (reference sequence). V gave up 5 bases and J gave up 0 bases; unmatched junction bases: 14. This CDR3 reads CASSPNFPSGTSTDTQYF. CDR3 DNA sequence: TGTGCCAGCAGTCCCAATTTCCCTAGCGGTACAAGCACAGATACGCAGTATTTT.

V and J are TRBV20-1 and TRBJ2-1; TRBD2 matches at 12 bases. The V gene's germline CDR1 is DFQATT and CDR2 SNEGSKA (reference sequence). V lost 3 bases, J lost 4 bases, and 4 bases stayed unmatched. This CDR3 spans 15 amino acids. The CDR3 DNA is TGCAGTGCTAGTCCCGGGACTAGCGGGTACAATGAGCAGTTCTTC. Translated: CSASPGTSGYNEQFF.

The V and J genes are TRBV27 and TRBJ2-7, with TRBD1 as a possible D gene (6 bases). This CDR3 comprises 17 residues. V was pared by 3 bases and J by 0 bases, with 18 bases between. Germline CDR1 reads MNHEY; CDR2 reads SMNVEV (reference sequence). The CDR3 here is CASSFRPGASSSYEQYF. CDR3 bases: TGTGCCAGCAGTTTCCGTCCAGGGGCCTCAAGCTCCTACGAGCAGTACTTC.

The chain employs TRBV11-1 and TRBJ2-1; D is perhaps TRBD2 (5 bases). V was pared by 2 bases and J by 5 bases, with 7 bases between. The CDR3 contains 13 residues. Germline values: CDR1 SGHAT, CDR2 FQDESV (reference sequence). CDR3 bases: TGTGCCAGCAGCTTAAACGGGAACAATGAGCAGTTCTTC. Protein: CASSLNGNNEQFF.

The V and J genes are TRBV10-3 and TRBJ2-3; 10 bases are a match to TRBD2. This CDR3 spans 16 amino acids. V lost 3 bases to trimming and J lost 5 bases; unmatched junction nucleotides: 8. The germline V gene encodes CDR1 ENHRY and CDR2 SYGVKD. The CDR3 DNA reads as TGTGCCATCAGTGATCAACTAGCGGGAACTGGAGATACGCAGTATTTT. Translating it yields CAISDQLAGTGDTQYF.

This chain connects TRBV7-2 to TRBJ2-1; the D is unclear. V lost 1 base, J lost 4 bases, and 8 bases lay in between. The CDR3 consists of 14 residues. Per the germline V gene, CDR1 is SGHTA and CDR2 is FQGNSA. In DNA form, the CDR3 reads TGTGCCAGCAGCTTAGGAAACGCGTACAATGAGCAGTTCTTC. Its translation: CASSLGNAYNEQFF.

The chain joins TRBV5-6 to TRBJ2-7; the match to TRBD1 covers 9 bases. J gave up 6 bases and V 4 bases, and 5 bases lay outside the gene matches. The CDR3 has 13 residues. The germline CDR1 and CDR2 sequences are SGHDT and YYEEEE. CDR3 loop: CASSRDRDSEQYF. The CDR3 bases are TGTGCCAGCAGCCGGGACAGGGACTCCGAGCAGTACTTC.

The rearrangement links TRBV6-5 to TRBJ2-5, with D possibly matching TRBD2 (6 bases). There are 14 residues in the CDR3. V shed 1 base and J shed 2 bases, with 8 bases lying between them. Germline CDR1 MNHEY, CDR2 SVGAGI. CDR3 protein: CASSYLGGQETQYF. CDR3 nucleotides: TGTGCCAGCAGTTACTTAGGAGGGCAAGAGACCCAGTACTTC.

The chain joins TRBV6-1 to TRBJ2-1; possible D gene TRBD2, 6 bases. CDR1 is MNHNS, CDR2 SASEGT, per germline. CDR3 size: 14 residues. V was shortened by 8 bases and J by 3 bases, with 14 bases between the two germline ends. The CDR3 spells CASALFGSYNEQFF. The DNA for the CDR3 is TGTGCCAGCGCCCTATTCGGGAGCTACAATGAGCAGTTCTTC.

This clone came up a few times. The rearrangement joins TRBV25-1 to TRBJ2-7, with 11 nucleotides matching TRBD2. CDR3 length equals 14 residues. J was trimmed by 0 bases and V by 10 bases; bases with no gene match: 5. Germline V CDR1 and CDR2: MGHDK, SYGVNS. CDR3 nucleotide sequence: TGTGCCACGACGACTAGCGGGAACTCCTACGAGCAGTACTTC. Protein product: CATTTSGNSYEQYF.

J is TRBJ2-1 and V is TRBV3-1 (or the pseudogene TRBV3-2); TRBD2 matches 9 bases. CDR3 length: 16 amino acids. Germline assignment: CDR1 LGHDT and CDR2 YNNKEL (reference sequence). J lost 5 bases, V lost 0 bases, and 5 bases had no gene match. CDR3 nucleotide sequence: TGTGCCAGCAGCCAAGATATGCGGGAGGGGGACAATGAGCAGTTCTTC. It yields the protein CASSQDMREGDNEQFF.

Concerning this clone itself: Sequence at one end of the junction differs from germline and may be a read error. V is TRBV7-7 and J is TRBJ2-2, with D unclear. CDR3 size: 14 residues. Germline CDR1 and CDR2: SSHAT and FNYEAQ (reference sequence). The DNA of the CDR3 is TGTGCTAGCAGAATGAGAATGAACACCGGGGAGCTGTTTTTT. Its protein is CASRMRMNTGELFF.

The V call is TRBV2, the J call TRBJ1-2; perhaps TRBD1 as D (6 bases). There are 15 residues in the CDR3. Between the trimmed V and J ends, which lost 6 bases and 0 bases, there was a span of 14 bases. Per germline, CDR1 SNHLY and CDR2 FYNNEI. Here the CDR3 DNA reads TGTGCCAGCAGCGATGCCAGGGGCACTAACTATGGCTACACCTTC. Residues: CASSDARGTNYGYTF.

This chain connects TRBV28 to TRBJ1-6; D possibly corresponds to TRBD1 (6 bases). CDR1 and CDR2 from the germline V gene are MDHEN and SYDVKM. The CDR3 loop spans 15 amino acids. The V end lost 2 bases, the J end lost 8 bases, and 13 bases lay between the germline ends. The CDR3 is CASSLTGKADSPLHF. CDR3 DNA: TGTGCCAGCAGTTTAACAGGGAAGGCGGATTCACCCCTCCACTTT.

The chain combines TRBV5-1 with TRBJ1-1, with a possible D match to TRBD1 (5 bases). Trimming removed 7 bases at V and 0 bases at J, with 13 bases between. Germline CDR1 is SGHRS and CDR2 is YFSETQ. This CDR3 spans 14 amino acids. The CDR3 reads CASGGGVVNTEAFF. CDR3 bases: TGCGCCAGCGGGGGAGGGGTTGTGAACACTGAAGCTTTCTTT.

CDR3 loop: CASSLFAVVGLDNSPLHF. The DNA for the CDR3 is TGTGCCAGCAGCTTATTCGCGGTTGTGGGTTTGGATAATTCACCCCTCCACTTT. The chain couples TRBV13 to TRBJ1-6; D call uncertain. V gave up 2 bases and J gave up 5 bases, with 19 bases separating them. Germline CDR1 PRHDT, CDR2 FYEKMQ (reference sequence). The CDR3 has 18 amino acids.

The chain has TRBV11-2 and TRBJ2-1; 8 bases agree with TRBD1. Trimming at V came to 5 bases and at J to 2 bases, leaving 5 bases not matched to a gene. This CDR3 has 15 residues. Germline V gene sequence: CDR1 SGHAT, CDR2 FQNNGV. The CDR3: CASSARTGPYNEQFF. The DNA for the CDR3 is TGTGCCAGCAGCGCTCGGACAGGGCCCTACAATGAGCAGTTCTTC.

This sequence joins TRBV27 and TRBJ1-6; no firm D call. This CDR3 contains 18 residues. V lost 1 base and J 0 bases, leaving 13 bases between the germline ends. Germline CDR1 MNHEY, CDR2 SMNVEV (reference sequence). The CDR3 DNA sequence: TGTGCCAGCAGTTTATTCTCCCCGGCGGGCTCCTATAATTCACCCCTCCACTTT. Its translation is CASSLFSPAGSYNSPLHF.

V usage is TRBV13 and J usage is TRBJ2-1, with 8 bases fitting TRBD2. J was trimmed by 6 bases and V by 5 bases; bases with no gene match: 12. Looked up from germline, CDR1 is PRHDT and CDR2 is FYEKMQ (reference sequence). This CDR3 is 16 amino acids long. This chain's CDR3 is CASSPRGLGPLNEQFF. In DNA, the CDR3 is TGTGCCAGCAGCCCACGGGGACTAGGACCCCTCAATGAGCAGTTCTTC.

The chain joins TRBV28 to TRBJ1-1, with D tentatively TRBD1 (5 bases). Trimming removed 8 bases at V and 10 bases at J, with 20 bases between. The CDR3 loop spans 13 amino acids. Germline loops: CDR1 MDHEN, CDR2 SYDVKM. CDR3 protein: CASAGRNHQGAFF. CDR3 bases: TGTGCCAGCGCGGGACGGAACCACCAAGGAGCTTTCTTT.